The 15 T cell receptor beta chains below come from one sample, sequenced in a study of T cells in Graves' hyperthyroidism and ophthalmopathy. The investigators amplified TCR beta CDR3 regions from RNA transcripts. A set of HTBI primers served as the primers for a first-round RT-PCR of the TCR CDR3. TCRdb re-analysed the multiplex PCR reads in MiXCR, keeping a single row per CDR3 protein. The table shows hundreds of thousands of distinct CDR3 sequences, with more than 14% occurring only once. Material for sequencing was blood. The source of these receptors is a woman aged 45 to 65 with Graves' ophthalmopathy.

This clonotype was recorded many times. This chain links TRBV5-1 with TRBJ2-1, with D possibly matching TRBD1 (6 bases). CDR1 is SGHRS and CDR2 is YFSETQ in the germline V gene. The CDR3 spans 16 residues. The V gene lost 0 bases and the J gene lost 2 bases, with 12 bases spanning the gap. The CDR3 loop reads CASSLALGTTYNEQFF. The CDR3 nucleotides read TGCGCCAGCAGCTTGGCCTTGGGGACAACCTACAATGAGCAGTTCTTC.

This clonotype was seen once. At one of its ends the junction is not consistent with the germline gene, which may arise from a read error. The V gene is TRBV12-3 or TRBV12-4, the J gene TRBJ1-2; TRBD1 is a possible D gene (5 bases). This CDR3 is 14 amino acids long. This CDR3 reads CASSWGFTNSGYTF. CDR3 sequence (DNA): TGTGCCAGCAGTTGGGGGTTTACTAACTCTGGCTACACCTTC.

V and J are TRBV20-1 and TRBJ2-2; 12 positions match TRBD1. The CDR3 is 13 amino acids. Germline-derived CDR1 and CDR2 are DFQATT and SNEGSKA (reference sequence). The CDR3 spells CSAGQGARRELFF. Here the CDR3 DNA reads TGCAGCGCGGGACAGGGGGCTCGCAGGGAGCTGTTTTTT.

This clonotype was found a few times. This may stem from a read error, because a much larger clone lies one nucleotide away. V usage is TRBV2 and J usage is TRBJ2-7; tentative D call: TRBD1 (5 bases). The length of the CDR3 is 14 residues. The V gene lost 2 bases and the J gene lost 2 bases, with 10 bases spanning the gap. Looked up from germline, CDR1 is SNHLY and CDR2 is FYNNEI. The CDR3 nucleotides read TGTGCCAGCAGTGAAAGGCAGGGAACCTACGAGCAGTACTTC. It translates to CASSERQGTYEQYF.

This clonotype has ten or more counts. The chain carries TRBV2 and TRBJ2-1; possible D gene TRBD2, 7 bases. CDR1 is SNHLY, CDR2 FYNNEI, per germline. The CDR3 extends over 13 amino acids. Trimming removed 6 bases from V and 4 bases from J, with 10 bases in between. The CDR3 spells CASSGGRYNEQFF. The CDR3 DNA reads as TGTGCCAGCAGCGGGGGGCGATACAATGAGCAGTTCTTC.

J is TRBJ2-3 and V is TRBV7-9; D may be TRBD2 (6 bases). V was pared by 5 bases and J by 3 bases, with 12 bases between. Germline loops: CDR1 SEHNR, CDR2 FQNEAQ (reference sequence). The CDR3 loop spans 14 amino acids. The CDR3 reads CASSPRDLTDTQYF. The CDR3 DNA is TGTGCCAGCAGCCCCCGGGACTTAACAGATACGCAGTATTTT.

This clonotype was observed a few times. V usage is TRBV9 and J usage is TRBJ2-1, with D unclear. Deletions cut 1 base from V and 4 bases from J, with 12 bases between. Germline V gene lookup returns CDR1 SGDLS and CDR2 YYNGEE. The CDR3 has 15 residues. Written as DNA, the CDR3 is TGTGCCAGCAGCGTATTTCCGCAGCGATACAATGAGCAGTTCTTC. Amino acids: CASSVFPQRYNEQFF.

This clonotype was recorded at least ten times. The V gene is TRBV20-1, the J gene TRBJ2-7, with D tentatively TRBD1 (5 bases). Germline CDR1 DFQATT, CDR2 SNEGSKA (reference sequence). The CDR3 sequence is 15 residues long. The ends were cut back, 0 bases at V and 2 bases at J, with 14 bases in the middle. The CDR3 nucleotides are TGCAGTGCTAGAGATCTTGCAGGGCCAACCTACGAGCAGTACTTC. Translated: CSARDLAGPTYEQYF.

This clonotype has a count of ten or more. CDR3 in amino acids: CASSLGAAGGGQETQYF. The CDR3 DNA follows: TGTGCCAGCAGCTTAGGTGCAGCGGGAGGTGGACAAGAGACCCAGTACTTC. The chain employs TRBV7-2 and TRBJ2-5; the match to TRBD2 covers 9 bases. The CDR3 runs 17 residues. The ends lost 1 base at V and 2 bases at J; junction bases unmatched: 8. Germline CDR1 reads SGHTA; CDR2 reads FQGNSA.

There are a few counts of this clonotype. The gene calls are TRBV5-1 and TRBJ1-6, with 8 bases lining up with TRBD1. Per germline, CDR1 SGHRS and CDR2 YFSETQ. The trim removed 4 bases at V and 8 bases at J, leaving 17 bases unmatched. The CDR3 length is 18 residues. DNA for the CDR3: TGCGCCAGCAGCCCAACCCCCCGACAGGGGAGGGCGGATTCACCCCTCCACTTT. This gives the protein CASSPTPRQGRADSPLHF.

This clonotype was seen repeatedly, ten times or more. J is TRBJ1-1 and V is TRBV18; D is unclear. Germline values: CDR1 KGHSH, CDR2 LQKENI. Trimming took off 3 bases at V and 2 bases at J, with 1 base between the two ends. This CDR3 spans 11 amino acids. The CDR3 DNA follows: TGTGCCAGCTCACCTAACACTGAAGCTTTCTTT. As protein: CASSPNTEAFF.

This clonotype was seen at least ten times. J is TRBJ2-7 and V is TRBV7-9; 7 positions agree with TRBD2. J was trimmed by 5 bases and V by 1 base; bases with no gene match: 8. The CDR3 is 15 residues long. Germline V gene lookup returns CDR1 SEHNR and CDR2 FQNEAQ (reference sequence). CDR3 region: CASSLVGEGSHEQYF. The DNA of the CDR3 is TGTGCCAGCAGCTTAGTCGGGGAGGGTTCCCACGAGCAGTACTTC.

The genes are TRBV28 and TRBJ2-6; 8 bases match TRBD2. The junction had 7 bases not matched to a gene; V was cut back by 6 bases and J by 0 bases. From germline, CDR1 is MDHEN and CDR2 SYDVKM. The CDR3 contains 17 residues. Written as DNA, the CDR3 is TGTGCCAGCAGACCCCCGGGGGGGGCCTCTGGGGCCAACGTCCTGACTTTC. Amino acids: CASRPPGGASGANVLTF.

The chain joins TRBV12-3 or TRBV12-4 to TRBJ2-7; D is undetermined. Trimming took off 8 bases at V and 4 bases at J, with 18 bases between the two ends. This CDR3 has 14 residues. CDR3 in DNA: TGTGCCAGCGGTGCCGGCACTGGAACTTACGAGCAGTACTTC. It is translated as CASGAGTGTYEQYF.

There are many counts of this clonotype. The chain links TRBV27 to TRBJ1-1; D might be TRBD1 (6 bases). With 3 bases removed from V and 5 bases from J, the gap between germline ends came to 22 bases. The CDR3 contains 17 residues. CDR1 is MNHEY, CDR2 SMNVEV, per germline (reference sequence). CDR3 residues: CASSFQAGATLRTEAFF. Here the CDR3 DNA reads TGTGCCAGCAGTTTTCAGGCAGGGGCCACCCTAAGGACTGAAGCTTTCTTT.